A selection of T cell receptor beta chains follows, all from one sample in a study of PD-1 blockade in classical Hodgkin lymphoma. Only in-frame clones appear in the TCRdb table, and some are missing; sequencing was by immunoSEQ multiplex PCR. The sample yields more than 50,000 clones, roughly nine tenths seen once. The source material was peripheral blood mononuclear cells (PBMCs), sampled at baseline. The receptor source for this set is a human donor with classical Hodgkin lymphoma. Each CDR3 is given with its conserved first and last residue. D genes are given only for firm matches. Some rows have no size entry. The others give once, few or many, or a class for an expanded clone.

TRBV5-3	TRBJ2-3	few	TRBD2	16	TGTGCCAGAAGCCGCCGGACTAGCGGGAGAAGAGATACGCAGTATTTT	CARSRRTSGRRDTQYF
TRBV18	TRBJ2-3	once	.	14	TGTGCCAGCTCACCTTTGGACAACACAGATACGCAGTATTTT	CASSPLDNTDTQYF
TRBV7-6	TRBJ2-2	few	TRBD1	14	TGTGCCAGCAGCTTAGGGCAGGGGGCCGGGGAGCTGTTTTTT	CASSLGQGAGELFF
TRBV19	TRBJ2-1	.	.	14	TGTGCCAGTAGCCCTACAGGGAATTACAATGAGCAGTTCTTC	CASSPTGNYNEQFF
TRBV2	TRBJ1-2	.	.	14	TGTGCCTCCAGCCCCCGCGTTTATGACTATGGCTACACCTTC	CASSPRVYDYGYTF
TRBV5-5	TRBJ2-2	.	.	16	TGTGCCAGCAGCTTCTCTAGGGTTCCGAACACCGGGGAGCTGTTTTTT	CASSFSRVPNTGELFF
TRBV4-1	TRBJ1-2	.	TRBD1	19	TGCGCCAGCAGCCGGCTAGGGGTTACAGGGGGCGCAGGGAGGTATGGCCACACCTTC	CASSRLGVTGGAGRYGHTF
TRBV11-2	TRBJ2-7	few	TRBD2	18	TGTGCCAGCAGCTTAGCGCCTGGGACTAGCGGGAGGAACCACGAGCAGTACTTC	CASSLAPGTSGRNHEQYF
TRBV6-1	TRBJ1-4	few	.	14	TGTGCCAGCATTCGGGGGCCTTCTGCTGAAAAACTGTTTTTT	CASIRGPSAEKLFF
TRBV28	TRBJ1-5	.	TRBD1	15	TGTGCCAGCAGGGACAGGGGCCAGGCCTATCAGCCCCAGCATTTT	CASRDRGQAYQPQHF
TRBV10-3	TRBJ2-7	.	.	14	TGTGCCATCAGTGAGTCTGCCCCATACTACGAGCAGTACTTC	CAISESAPYYEQYF
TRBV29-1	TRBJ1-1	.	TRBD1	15	TGCAGCGTTTCAGGGTGGAACAGGGGGATCACTGAAGCTTTCTTT	CSVSGWNRGITEAFF
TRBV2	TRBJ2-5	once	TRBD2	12	TGTGCCAGCAGAAGCGGGGGGGAGACCCAGTACTTC	CASRSGGETQYF
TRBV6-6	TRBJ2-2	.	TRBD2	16	TGTGCCAGCAGTTACGGGTCGGGAGGACAAACCGGGGAGCTGTTTTTT	CASSYGSGGQTGELFF
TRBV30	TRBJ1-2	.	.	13	TGTGCCTGGAGTCCCGGTCTTTCAAGTGGCTACACCTTC	CAWSPGLSSGYTF
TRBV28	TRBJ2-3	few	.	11	TGTGCCAGCAGCCCTGGACGGCTCCGATCTTTT	CASSPGRLRSF
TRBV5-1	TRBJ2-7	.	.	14	TGCGCCAGCAGCTTGGTTCAGGGGCCCTACGAGCAGTACTTC	CASSLVQGPYEQYF
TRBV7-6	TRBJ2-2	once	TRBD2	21	TGTGCCAGCAGCTTAAATCTGCCGCCTAGCGGGGGGGGGTTAAACACCGGGGAGCTGTTTTTT	CASSLNLPPSGGGLNTGELFF
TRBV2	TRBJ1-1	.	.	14	TGTGCCAGCAGTGTAACGCGGTTACGCACTGAAGCTTTCTTT	CASSVTRLRTEAFF
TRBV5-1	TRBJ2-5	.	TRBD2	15	TGCGCCAGCCGGCCGACGACTAGCGGAGGGGAGACCCAGTACTTC	CASRPTTSGGETQYF
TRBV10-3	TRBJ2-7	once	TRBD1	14	TGTGCCATCACCGAGGACAGGGCGAACTACGAGCAGTACTTC	CAITEDRANYEQYF
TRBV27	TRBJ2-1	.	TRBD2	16	TGTGCCAGCAGTTTTACTGGCGGGAGCGGGCTCAATGAGCAGTTCTTC	CASSFTGGSGLNEQFF
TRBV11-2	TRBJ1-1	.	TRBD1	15	TGTGCCAGCAGCGGATTACAGGGGGCGAACACTGAAGCTTTCTTT	CASSGLQGANTEAFF
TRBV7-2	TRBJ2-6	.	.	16	TGTGCCAGCAGCTTAGTCAGTTTGTCTGGGGCCAACGTCCTGACTTTC	CASSLVSLSGANVLTF
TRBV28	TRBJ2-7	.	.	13	TGTGCCAGCACTACTGGGCACGCCTACGAGCAGTACTTC	CASTTGHAYEQYF
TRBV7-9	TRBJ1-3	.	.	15	TGTGCCAGCAGCTTAGGGTTCATCTCTGGAAACACCATATATTTT	CASSLGFISGNTIYF
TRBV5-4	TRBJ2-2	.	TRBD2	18	TGTGCCAGCAGCTTAGGGACTAGCGGGGGGGCGAACACCGGGGAGCTGTTTTTT	CASSLGTSGGANTGELFF
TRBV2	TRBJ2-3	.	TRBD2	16	TGTGCCAGCAGTGTAAGACTAGCGGGAACCACAGATACGCAGTATTTT	CASSVRLAGTTDTQYF
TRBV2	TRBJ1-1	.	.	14	TGTGCCAGCAGTCCACAGGCTAGGGACACTGAAGCTTTCTTT	CASSPQARDTEAFF
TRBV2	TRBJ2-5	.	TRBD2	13	TGTGCCAGCAGACTAGCGGGGGGAGAGACCCAGTACTTC	CASRLAGGETQYF
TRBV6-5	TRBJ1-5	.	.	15	TGTGCCAGCAGTTACTCGAGCCAGGGAGATCAGCCCCAGCATTTT	CASSYSSQGDQPQHF
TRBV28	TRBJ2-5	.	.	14	TGTGCCAGCAGTTTATCGGGGGCCCAAGAGACCCAGTACTTC	CASSLSGAQETQYF
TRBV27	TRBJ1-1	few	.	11	TGTGCCAGCAGGTCCTCTGCCGAAGCTTTCTTT	CASRSSAEAFF
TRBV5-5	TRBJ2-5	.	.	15	TGTGCCAGCAGCTTGGAGACGTCAGGGCAAGAGACCCAGTACTTC	CASSLETSGQETQYF
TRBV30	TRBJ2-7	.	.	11	TGTGCCGGGGCAAAAGGATACGAGCAGTACTTC	CAGAKGYEQYF
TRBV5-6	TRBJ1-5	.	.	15	TGTGCCAGCAGCTTGAGGGGCTCTGGCGGTCAGCCCCAGCATTTT	CASSLRGSGGQPQHF
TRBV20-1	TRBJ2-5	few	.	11	TGCAGTGCTAGAGATGGGAAGACCCAGTACTTC	CSARDGKTQYF
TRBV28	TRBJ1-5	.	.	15	TGTGCCAGCAGTCCCCGATTCCCTAGCAATCAGCCCCAGCATTTT	CASSPRFPSNQPQHF
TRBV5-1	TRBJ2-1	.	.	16	TGCGCCAGCAGCTTGTACTCGCTGAGCTCCTACAATGAGCAGTTCTTC	CASSLYSLSSYNEQFF
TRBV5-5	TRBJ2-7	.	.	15	TGTGCCAGCAGCTTTGTAGACGGGGCTTCCTACGAGCAGTACTTC	CASSFVDGASYEQYF
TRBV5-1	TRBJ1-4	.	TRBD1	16	TGCGCCAGCAGCTCTGGACAGGGGGCGACTAATGAAAAACTGTTTTTT	CASSSGQGATNEKLFF